This record concerns one TCR beta chain sequence. This sample was taken from a study of blood T cell repertoires in COVID-19. At the level of the study: The United States, Italy and Spain were the sources of the acute and convalescent COVID-19 samples. T cells, B-cell-depleted T cells, or PBMCs supplied cDNA or gDNA.

Original data processing: Amplification with reference gene primers provided the estimates of nucleated cell counts. Clones were read by immunoSEQ multiplex PCR, and TCRdb kept only the in-frame ones, dropping some. The DNA was the basis for D and trimming; V, J and clone size are from that table. The data show about 210,000 clones, with around four fifths seen just once and about 5% held by the top ten. CDR3 size: 11 residues. V lost 4 bases and J lost 1, with 5 bases in between. In germline, CDR1 is DFQATT, CDR2 SNEGSKA (reference sequence). Sequenced: peripheral blood. The chain has TRBV20-1 and TRBJ2-7; D gene ambiguous. The clonotype was recovered from a woman aged 70 to 79 with COVID-19, enrolled during active disease. The CDR3 is CSAKHSYEQYF. The CDR3 region has the DNA TGCAGTGCTAAACATTCCTACGAGCAGTACTTC.